The 22 T cell receptor beta chains below all came from one sample that was sequenced in a study of preoperative IRX-2 immunotherapy in early breast cancer. The treatment denotes: preoperative locoregional IRX-2 cytokine immunotherapy. TCRdb's table, derived via immunoSEQ multiplex PCR, lists solely in-frame clones and lacks some. The sample holds tens of thousands of clones, 82% seen once. Sequencing was performed on lymph node tissue, taken after IRX-2 immunotherapy. The receptors were gathered from a human donor with breast cancer.

V gene TRBV7-4 combines with J gene TRBJ1-2; 7 nucleotides line up with TRBD1. V was pared by 3 bases and J by 8 bases, with 12 bases of the junction left unmatched. The CDR3 runs 15 residues. Germline V CDR1 and CDR2: SGHVT, SQSDAQ. CDR3 residues: CASSFTGQAIEGYTF. For the CDR3, the DNA is TGTGCCAGCAGCTTTACAGGACAGGCGATAGAGGGCTACACCTTC.

The chain combines TRBV7-5 with TRBJ2-2; the table gives TRBD2 as D, unverified against the DNA. TRBV7-5 is a listed pseudogene. The CDR3 spans 16 residues. The DNA for the CDR3 is TGTGCCAGCAGCTACGAGGGAACCGCGAACACCGGGGAGCTGTTTTTT. Translation gives CASSYEGTANTGELFF.

This sequence joins TRBV6-8 and TRBJ2-5; perhaps D is TRBD1 or TRBD2 (5 bases each). V lost 8 bases and J lost 8, with 15 bases in between. This CDR3 contains 12 residues. Germline-derived CDR1 and CDR2 are MNHGY and SAAAGT. CDR3 DNA: TGTGCCAGCGGGGGTCCTCTACAAACCCAGTACTTC. Translating gives CASGGPLQTQYF.

This clone was seen just once. CDR3 nucleotides: TGTGCCAGCGCCGCCCGGGCAGGAATGAACACTGAAGCTTTCTTT. Protein sequence: CASAARAGMNTEAFF. The chain is built from TRBV6-8 and TRBJ1-1, with no clear D. CDR3 length equals 15 residues. V shed 8 bases and J shed 0 bases, with 16 bases lying between them. The germline gives CDR1 MNHGY, CDR2 SAAAGT.

This clone was detected once. This chain joins TRBV14 and TRBJ2-2; D uncertain. V lost 0 bases and J 6 bases, leaving 8 bases between the germline ends. CDR1 is SGHDN and CDR2 is FVKESK in the germline V gene. This CDR3 has 14 residues. CDR3 sequence reads: CASSQDAGPGELFF. Here the CDR3 DNA reads TGTGCCAGCAGCCAAGATGCAGGTCCCGGGGAGCTGTTTTTT.

The chain's CDR3 is CASSYKLAGSSYNEQFF. The CDR3 DNA follows: TGTGCCAGCAGTTACAAACTAGCGGGGTCCTCCTACAATGAGCAGTTCTTC. The V call is TRBV6-8, the J call TRBJ2-1, with 10 nucleotides matching TRBD2. After removal of 2 bases from V and 0 bases from J, the junction contained 4 bases not matched to a gene. This CDR3 region has 17 residues. Per the germline V gene, CDR1 is MNHGY and CDR2 is SAAAGT.

The V and J genes are TRBV23-1 and TRBJ1-1, with D perhaps TRBD1 (5 bases). TRBV23-1 is treated as an ORF (open reading frame) with a function not yet certain. Trimming took off 0 bases at V and 5 bases at J, with 19 bases between the two ends. This CDR3 is 17 amino acids long. The CDR3 sequence is CASSQSDKWDRRTEAFF. CDR3 coding DNA: TGCGCCAGCAGTCAATCTGACAAATGGGACCGCAGGACTGAAGCTTTCTTT.

This clone was seen a single time. This chain joins TRBV30 and TRBJ2-1; TRBD2 matches at 7 bases. There are 13 residues in the CDR3. Germline loops: CDR1 GTSNPN, CDR2 SVGIG (reference sequence). After removal of 7 bases from V and 6 bases from J, the junction contained 9 bases not matched to a gene. The CDR3 DNA is TGTGCCTACCGCAGCGGGGCCCCCAATGAGCAGTTCTTC. Amino acid sequence: CAYRSGAPNEQFF.

This chain connects TRBV12-2 to TRBJ2-1; the table assigns TRBD1, which was not confirmed against the DNA. TRBV12-2 is designated a pseudogene. The CDR3 runs to 16 residues. CDR3 coding DNA: TGTGCAAGTCGCTTAGCCGGCCTACAGGGAGAGGATGAGCAGTTCTTC. This translates into CASRLAGLQGEDEQFF.

This chain uses TRBV30 with TRBJ2-2; 8 nucleotides line up with TRBD1. V lost 3 bases and J lost 8; bases outside the gene matches: 8. The length of the CDR3 is 14 residues. CDR1 and CDR2 from the germline V gene are GTSNPN and SVGIG (reference sequence). In nucleotides, the CDR3 is TGTGCCTGGAGGGTCAGGGGGCGCTTAGGGGAGCTGTTTTTT. Protein: CAWRVRGRLGELFF. The full variable domain, in which reference TRBV30 and TRBJ2-2 provide the parts outside the CDR3, is SQTIHQWPATLVQPVGSPLSLECTVEGTSNPNLYWYRQAAGRGLQLLFYSVGIGQISSEVPQNLSASRPQDRQFILSSKKLLLSDSGFYLCAWRVRGRLGELFFGEGSRLTVL.

This clone was recorded once. J is TRBJ1-2 and V is TRBV6-8, with 9 bases lining up with TRBD1. V lost 6 bases to trimming and J lost 8 bases; unmatched junction nucleotides: 7. The CDR3 runs 13 residues. Germline CDR1 reads MNHGY; CDR2 reads SAAAGT. The CDR3 is CASRLGTGQGYTF. In DNA, the CDR3 is TGTGCCAGCAGACTAGGGACAGGGCAGGGCTACACCTTC.

V is TRBV28 and J is TRBJ1-2, with D possibly matching TRBD1 (6 bases). Germline assignment: CDR1 MDHEN and CDR2 SYDVKM. The ends were cut back, 5 bases at V and 2 bases at J, with 12 bases in the middle. The CDR3 has 14 residues. The chain's CDR3 is CASSPDRWNYGYTF. In DNA form, the CDR3 reads TGTGCCAGCAGTCCAGACAGGTGGAACTATGGCTACACCTTC.

DNA of the CDR3: TGCAGCGTGGGACAGGGGACTAATGAAAAACTGTTTTTT. This translates into CSVGQGTNEKLFF. The J gene is TRBJ1-4, the V gene TRBV29-1; 10 nucleotides align to TRBD1. The CDR3 sequence is 13 residues long. The germline gives CDR1 SQVTM, CDR2 ANQGSEA. V was pared by 6 bases and J by 2 bases, with 0 bases of the junction left unmatched.

The rearrangement links TRBV6-8 to TRBJ2-7; 11 bases align to TRBD1. Germline values: CDR1 MNHGY, CDR2 SAAAGT. CDR3 length: 15 residues. V dropped 0 bases and J dropped 3; count of bases not matched to a gene: 1. The CDR3 coding sequence is TGTGCCAGCAGTTACTCAGGGACAGGGGGCTACGAGCAGTACTTC. Translated: CASSYSGTGGYEQYF.

The table lists this clone with a few counts. V gene TRBV6-1 combines with J gene TRBJ1-2; D possibly corresponds to TRBD1 (6 bases). Germline-derived CDR1 and CDR2 are MNHNS and SASEGT. CDR3 length equals 15 residues. V was trimmed by 0 bases and J by 4 bases, leaving 12 bases between them. The CDR3 bases are TGTGCCAGCAGTGAAGCGCGAGGGGGACCCTATGGCTACACCTTC. Translating it yields CASSEARGGPYGYTF.

The CDR3 sequence is CATSRGDWTTRQYF. The CDR3, as DNA: TGTGCCACCAGCAGAGGGGACTGGACTACGAGGCAGTACTTC. This chain connects TRBV15 to TRBJ2-7; D may be TRBD2 (6 bases). The CDR3 contains 14 residues. Germline CDR1 LNHNV, CDR2 YYDKDF (reference sequence). V lost 1 base to trimming and J lost 9 bases, with 16 bases between them.

The chain joins TRBV6-8 to TRBJ1-5; D might be TRBD1 (5 bases). The germline gives CDR1 MNHGY, CDR2 SAAAGT. The CDR3 runs 15 residues. V lost 6 bases, J lost 3 bases, and 15 bases lay in between. CDR3 DNA: TGTGCCAGCAGCCAAAGTGGGGGTTACAATCAGCCCCAGCATTTT. This translates into CASSQSGGYNQPQHF.

The chain carries TRBV5-1 and TRBJ2-3, with 10 bases matching TRBD2. J lost 4 bases, V lost 4 bases, and 9 bases had no gene match. The CDR3 consists of 16 residues. CDR1 SGHRS and CDR2 YFSETQ come from the germline V gene. This CDR3 is CASSQRGTSGADTQYF. The CDR3 nucleotides read TGCGCCAGCAGCCAAAGGGGTACTAGCGGGGCAGATACGCAGTATTTT.

This chain uses TRBV10-3 with TRBJ1-6; unclear D gene. The V end was cut by 0 bases, the J end by 1 base, with 10 bases between. CDR1 is ENHRY, CDR2 SYGVKD, per germline. This CDR3 has 17 amino acids. CDR3 bases: TGTGCCATCAGTGAGTCCCAGGACGGGTCCTATAATTCACCCCTCCACTTT. Encoded protein: CAISESQDGSYNSPLHF.

The chain uses TRBV7-1 and TRBJ2-7; possible D gene TRBD2, 5 bases. TRBV7-1 has ORF status, its function being uncertain. The CDR3 contains 13 residues. The germline V and J ends were trimmed by 7 bases and 3 bases, with 13 bases remaining between them. In DNA form, the CDR3 reads TGTGCCAGCACCCGATGGGAGAGCTACGAGCAGTACTTC. Amino acids: CASTRWESYEQYF.

The count of this clone is one. The J gene is TRBJ2-1, the V gene TRBV28, with a weak D call TRBD2 (7 bases). Between the trimmed V and J ends, which lost 3 bases and 4 bases, there was a span of 13 bases. The CDR3 length is 15 residues. Germline loops: CDR1 MDHEN, CDR2 SYDVKM. This CDR3 is CASSFSAGAYNEQFF. CDR3 nucleotide sequence: TGTGCCAGCAGTTTTAGCGCGGGGGCGTACAATGAGCAGTTCTTC.

CDR3 nucleotide sequence: TGTGCCAGCAGCTTAGAGGTTTTCACTGAAGCTTTCTTT. As protein: CASSLEVFTEAFF. The chain recombines TRBV7-1 with TRBJ1-1; D gene uncertain. TRBV7-1 is designated an ORF whose function remains uncertain. The CDR3 contains 13 residues. Between the trimmed V and J ends, which lost 4 bases and 4 bases, there was a span of 10 bases.